Given below is one T cell receptor (beta chain) in context. Its antigen has not been determined. No base-level quality is on record; no much larger clone is a single base apart. These data originate in a study of shared clonotypes between healthy human individuals (dated by TCRdb to 2018 to 2020). Context from the whole study: The cohort comprised a couple of women and a few men aged 18 to 49 years. For each donor, CD4 naive and CD4 memory were each run on three plates, CD8 naive on two plates, and CD8 memory on one plate. To estimate repertoire size and how much clonotype sharing occurs between individuals, the study deeply sequenced the blood TCR repertoires of 5 or 6 healthy adults. To increase sequencing depth and limit assay-specific biases, different laboratories used diverse techniques to prepare libraries and sequence TCR repertoires. Between about 0.85 and 9.5 billion PBMCs per donor were obtained by leukapheresis. Study-level results and caveats: Estimated clonotype richness was generally larger for naive than for memory subsets. About 5% of naive CD4, 3% to 3.5% of naive CD8, 2% to 2.5% of memory CD4, and 0.35% to 0.4% of memory CD8 clonotypes were shared across several donors. Compared with non-shared clonotypes, the clonotypes found in all four sorted-subset donors had higher generation probabilities. Based on pairwise subsampling, the degree of clonotype sharing among donors was expected to be affected by sequencing depth. Only blood was sampled, and tissue TCR repertoires likely differ from those in blood. Even with the large sequencing depth, rarefaction of the sorted-subset datasets indicated that sequencing was incomplete. The genetic and exposure-history diversity represented was limited by the small number of donors.

Using the deep immunoSEQ assay, TCR CDR3 regions were amplified from genomic DNA by multiplex PCR. For each cell subset, the extracted genomic DNA was distributed evenly across all wells of several immunoSEQ 96-well plates, and each plate served as one replicate. For sorted subsets, about 210 ng of genomic DNA, equivalent to around 31,000 T cell genomes, went into each replicate PCR. Purified libraries were measured with a Qubit 3.0 fluorometer, size-checked on a Bioanalyzer 2100, and measured again with the KAPA Library Quantification kit. Each immunoSEQ 96-well plate was sequenced on its own single-read 150-cycle Illumina NextSeq 550 flow cell. For the original study's pipeline: Because only junctional sequences without quality scores were contained in the immunoSEQ output, filtering matching that applied to full-length reads could not be performed. Sequences were annotated with PyIR, a Python wrapper for IgBLAST v1.9, using IMGT germline references to assign V/J genes and CDR3. Any read was removed if the V/J assignment was weak (E-value above 1e-6), the CDR3 was missing, or the read contained stop codons, out-of-frame junctions, or ambiguous translated residues. A V3J clonotype was defined by an identical inferred V gene, J gene, and CDR3 amino acid sequence. Percentage overlap between repertoires was computed as shared unique clonotypes divided by the size of the smaller repertoire. RTK rarefaction, the Chao1 estimator, and Recon v2.1 estimates of unobserved clonotypes were used to assess repertoire richness. For all TCRbeta clonotypes obtained by the gDNA method from a handful of donors, generation probabilities were computed with OLGA. The immuneACCESS repertoire file appears here via TCRdb, limited to in-frame rearrangements. These files lack a portion of the clones; in checked studies, under half of the deficit traces to unresolved V genes, and the cause of the others is not known. V and J calls and clone size are given by that table; D and trimming were obtained from the DNA. Within this sample are millions of clones, with just under 95% of them counted one time only. The ten largest clones represent around 1.1% of the sample.

The CDR1 and CDR2 encoded by the germline V gene are LGHNA and YNFKEQ. Germline trimming: 3 bases from V, 4 bases from J; junction bases outside gene matches: 5. Taken from cysteine to phenylalanine, the CDR3 has 15 residues. CDR3 DNA only is kept here, 45 bases in frame from base 1. For the CD8 naive samples, CD45RO-negative cells were positively selected for CCR7, yielding a CD45RA+CCR7+ population from which TemRA cells were excluded. The donors were healthy, HIV-negative adults who had no recently reported acute infections or vaccinations. Only Caucasian adults living in Nashville, Tennessee, USA were represented among the donors. After blood collection by leukapheresis, PBMCs were isolated using Ficoll-Histopaque density gradient centrifugation and then cryopreserved in the vapor phase of liquid nitrogen. Purity and quantity of every magnetically sorted T cell population were checked by analytical flow cytometry. Genomic DNA was isolated from every sorted fraction and measured by UV absorbance on a Nanodrop 2000c.

The source is a man younger than 35 in good health. Sequenced: naive CD8+ T cells sorted from blood. The meaning of the sample's cell subset or site label: CD45RA+CCR7+. The chain couples TRBV4-2 to TRBJ2-3; 9 middle bases align to TRBD2. The sequence in DNA is TGTGCCAGCAGCCACCTAGCGGGGAACCCAGATACGCAGTATTTT. This yields the protein CASSHLAGNPDTQYF.